The next 8 T cell receptor beta chains were all read from a single sample in a study of vaccination and CD4 T cells after COVID-19. CD4+ T cells that had been cultured provided DNA sequenced with the Oncomine TCR Beta short-read assay. TCRdb itself ran the PCR reads through MiXCR, one entry per CDR3 protein. The sample holds 9,500 to 13,000 distinct CDR3 sequences, 65% seen once. No antigen has been identified for these receptors. Treatment indicated: roughly ten-day PBMC culture with coronavirus spike peptide pools or control peptides (ViraFEST assay). The sample was CD4+ T cells from blood, cultured in vitro, taken before SARS-CoV-2 vaccination. Receptors originate from a human donor who had recovered from COVID-19.

The chain couples TRBV20-1 to TRBJ2-5; 8 nucleotides line up with TRBD2. Unmatched junction bases numbered 14, after V lost 3 bases and J lost 5 bases. The length of the CDR3 is 16 residues. Per the germline V gene, CDR1 is DFQATT and CDR2 is SNEGSKA (reference sequence). This CDR3 is CSARARAGEPGETQYF. CDR3 sequence (DNA): TGCAGTGCTAGGGCCCGAGCGGGAGAGCCCGGGGAGACCCAGTACTTC.

The chain employs TRBV2 and TRBJ1-2; D is unclear. Germline CDR1 reads SNHLY; CDR2 reads FYNNEI. This CDR3 is 14 amino acids long. Trimming removed 0 bases from V and 8 bases from J, with 13 bases in between. CDR3 coding DNA: TGTGCCAGCAGTGAAGCCGGTCGGAGCGGGGGCTACACCTTC. Its protein product is CASSEAGRSGGYTF.

This clonotype occurred a few times. The CDR3 spells CASSSGRRYGYTF. As DNA, the CDR3 is TGTGCCAGCAGTTCAGGACGACGCTATGGCTACACCTTC. V and J are TRBV12-3 or TRBV12-4 and TRBJ1-2; D is uncertain. Trimming took 4 bases from V and 4 from J, leaving 10 bases between them. The CDR3 totals 13 residues.

This chain uses TRBV7-9 with TRBJ1-2; D is possibly TRBD1 (5 bases). V was cut by 0 bases and J by 0 bases, with 8 bases left in between. Germline V gene data show CDR1 as SEHNR and CDR2 as FQNEAQ (reference sequence). The CDR3 runs to 15 residues. This CDR3 reads CASSLARGPNYGYTF. CDR3 coding DNA: TGTGCCAGCAGCTTAGCCCGGGGCCCTAACTATGGCTACACCTTC.

This clonotype was seen only once. This is likely a read error, given that the CDR3 carries no conserved phenylalanine or tryptophan at its end. The chain uses TRBV12-3 or TRBV12-4 and TRBJ2-5; D uncertain. The CDR3 spans 11 residues. Trimming cost V 6 bases and J 4 bases, with 6 bases left between them. CDR3 region: CASRGLETQYL. In nucleotides, the CDR3 is TGTGCCAGCAGGGGCCTAGAGACCCAGTACCTC.

This clonotype was seen only a few times. The V call is TRBV20-1, the J call TRBJ2-2; D is possibly TRBD1 (6 bases). This CDR3 comprises 18 residues. V lost 0 bases, J lost 3 bases, and 20 bases lay in between. Germline CDR1 and CDR2: DFQATT and SNEGSKA (reference sequence). The CDR3, as DNA: TGCAGTGCTAGAGATGGGGATAGGGGGAGATTAGACACCGGGGAGCTGTTTTTT. Residues: CSARDGDRGRLDTGELFF.

The V gene is TRBV19, the J gene TRBJ2-7; 7 bases align to TRBD2. J lost 7 bases, V lost 3 bases, and 15 bases had no gene match. CDR1 is LNHDA and CDR2 is SQIVND in the germline V gene (reference sequence). This CDR3 spans 16 amino acids. The CDR3 DNA reads as TGTGCCAGTAGTATGGGAAGCGCGGGAGCTGCGGGGGAGCAGTACTTC. It encodes CASSMGSAGAAGEQYF.

This rearrangement joins TRBV28 to TRBJ2-1; 10 nucleotides align to TRBD2. CDR3 length: 16 residues. The V and J ends lost 5 bases and 3 bases, in that order; junction bases with no gene match: 7. Germline CDR1 reads MDHEN; CDR2 reads SYDVKM. The CDR3 loop reads CASSLAGATVYNEQFF. CDR3 sequence (DNA): TGTGCCAGCAGTCTAGCGGGAGCGACCGTCTACAATGAGCAGTTCTTC. Drawing the rest from reference TRBV28 and TRBJ2-1, the complete variable domain is DVKVTQSSRYLVKRTGEKVFLECVQDMDHENMFWYRQDPGLGLRLIYFSYDVKMKEKGDIPEGYSVSREKKERFSLILESASTNQTSMYLCASSLAGATVYNEQFFGPGTRLTVL.